The present T cell receptor beta chain was sequenced within a study of CD8 T cells in ankylosing spondylitis. With molecular barcodes, quantitative 5'-RACE was used to make the TCR beta libraries. Via MiXCR, TCRdb re-called the 5' RACE reads, giving one row per CDR3 protein. The data show around 140,000 distinct CDR3 sequences, roughly 11% seen once. Notes on the study in general: Among TCR beta sequences, a motif of under ten highly homologous variants appeared characteristic of ankylosing spondylitis blood. Clones linked to the disease showed a CD8+ phenotype. They occurred at relatively low frequencies in peripheral blood.

The germline CDR1 and CDR2 sequences are DFQATT and SNEGSKA (reference sequence). V was shortened by 6 bases and J by 10 bases, with 27 bases between the two germline ends. This CDR3 spans 15 amino acids. Comment on this clonotype: Its antigen is undetermined.

Sequencing input: blood, either unsorted or a sorted T cell fraction (not recorded which). This chain uses TRBV20-1 with TRBJ1-2, with D tentatively TRBD1 (5 bases). The origin of this receptor is a female donor with ankylosing spondylitis or in good health (not recorded which). CDR3 amino acids: CSATEGWGVGLDYTF. CDR3 nucleotides: TGCAGTGCCACCGAGGGTTGGGGTGTGGGGCTCGACTACACCTTC.